One and the same sample provided the 14 T cell receptor beta chains below, sequenced in a study of shared clonotypes between healthy human individuals. Sequencing was performed with immunoSEQ multiplex PCR; in TCRdb, only in-frame clones are kept and a portion is missing. The profile shows about 2.4 million clones, approximately 90% of them singletons. The sequenced sample was naive CD4+ T cells sorted from blood. Subset described: CD45RA+ positively selected. The source of these receptors is a man between 18 and 35 years old in good health.

Notes on this clone: The same CDR3 can be traced to other DNA sequences in this sample. The V and J genes are TRBV7-2 and TRBJ1-5; 7 nucleotides match TRBD1. The ends lost 4 bases at V and 2 bases at J; junction bases unmatched: 2. In germline, CDR1 is SGHTA, CDR2 FQGNSA. This CDR3 region has 14 residues. As DNA, the CDR3 is TGTGCCAGCAGCTACAGGGGTGGCAATCAGCCCCAGCATTTT. It encodes CASSYRGGNQPQHF.

CDR3 nucleotide sequence: TGTGCCGCCCGACACGAAATGTACCAAGAGACCCAGTACTTC. Translated: CAARHEMYQETQYF. This sequence joins TRBV5-4 and TRBJ2-5; no clear D. CDR3 length equals 14 residues. V was shortened by 10 bases and J by 0 bases, with 16 bases between the two germline ends. CDR1 is SGHNT and CDR2 is YYREEE in the germline V gene (reference sequence).

In its sample, this clone was seen once. CDR3 sequence (DNA): TGTGCCACCAAGGGCAGACAGACCCAGTACTTC. Translation gives CATKGRQTQYF. V usage is TRBV2 and J usage is TRBJ2-5; the D is unclear. V lost 10 bases and J lost 6, with 12 bases in between. CDR1 is SNHLY, CDR2 FYNNEI, per germline. This CDR3 has 11 amino acids.

Comment on this clone: Other nucleotide sequences from this sample produce the same CDR3. This rearrangement joins TRBV5-1 to TRBJ2-2; TRBD1 matches 9 bases. Trimming cost V 4 bases and J 5 bases; bases outside gene matches: 3. The CDR3 loop spans 14 amino acids. Germline loops: CDR1 SGHRS, CDR2 YFSETQ. The CDR3 sequence: CASSPGQGTGELFF. CDR3 DNA sequence: TGCGCCAGCAGCCCGGGACAGGGAACCGGGGAGCTGTTTTTT.

The chain combines TRBV4-3 with TRBJ1-1; D is perhaps TRBD1 (6 bases). The CDR3 spans 13 residues. CDR1 and CDR2 (germline): LGHNA, YSLEER. V gave up 0 bases and J gave up 5 bases, with 7 bases separating them. The DNA of the CDR3 is TGCGCCAGCAGCCAAGAGCAGGGGACTGAAGCTTTCTTT. As protein: CASSQEQGTEAFF.

A remark on this clone: Other DNA variants within this sample encode the same CDR3. The V and J genes are TRBV18 and TRBJ2-5, with D uncertain. The CDR3 spans 14 residues. V gave up 0 bases and J gave up 1 base, with 6 bases separating them. The germline V gene has CDR1 KGHSH and CDR2 LQKENI. Here the CDR3 reads CASSPPRSQETQYF. In DNA, the CDR3 is TGTGCCAGCTCACCACCAAGGAGCCAAGAGACCCAGTACTTC. The full variable domain, in which reference TRBV18 and TRBJ2-5 provide the parts outside the CDR3, is NAGVMQNPRHLVRRRGQEARLRCSPMKGHSHVYWYRQLPEEGLKFMVYLQKENIIDESGMPKERFSAEFPKEGPSILRIQQVVRGDSAAYFCASSPPRSQETQYFGPGTRLLVL.

The V gene is TRBV12-2, the J gene TRBJ1-4. TRBV12-2 is a pseudogene. The CDR3 is 14 residues long. In DNA form, the CDR3 reads TGTGCAAGTCGCGCCCGCCCCCGGAATGAAAAACTGTTTTTT. It encodes CASRARPRNEKLFF.

The chain couples TRBV2 to TRBJ2-5; D gene ambiguous. V lost 6 bases and J lost 0, with 11 bases in between. Germline CDR1 and CDR2: SNHLY and FYNNEI. The CDR3 length is 14 residues. CDR3 amino acids: CASSPARYQETQYF. In nucleotides, the CDR3 is TGTGCCAGCAGCCCTGCGAGGTACCAAGAGACCCAGTACTTC.

The chain is built from TRBV25-1 and TRBJ2-3; 10 bases match TRBD2. CDR3 length: 16 residues. Germline V lookup: CDR1 MGHDK, CDR2 SYGVNS. With V trimmed by 0 bases and J by 6 bases, 6 bases remained unmatched. For the CDR3, the DNA is TGTGCCAGCAGTGAATATTTAGCGGGAGGTCCCGATACGCAGTATTTT. Residues: CASSEYLAGGPDTQYF.

This chain uses TRBV19 with TRBJ2-7; possibly TRBD1 for D (5 bases). The CDR3 sequence is 15 residues long. Germline values: CDR1 LNHDA, CDR2 SQIVND (reference sequence). V dropped 1 base and J dropped 0 bases, with 10 bases sitting between them. CDR3 in DNA: TGTGCCAGTAGTATAGGCGACAGTTCCTCCTACGAGCAGTACTTC. This gives the protein CASSIGDSSSYEQYF.

This clone appeared once. This chain uses TRBV11-2 with TRBJ2-7, with D possibly TRBD2 on 5 matching bases. CDR1 and CDR2 (germline): SGHAT, FQNNGV. Trimming pared 6 bases from V and 6 bases from J, leaving 15 bases between. The CDR3 has 13 amino acids. CDR3 residues: CASSTALVPEQYF. CDR3 DNA: TGTGCCAGCAGTACTGCACTAGTTCCCGAGCAGTACTTC.

The rearrangement uses TRBV6-1 and TRBJ2-1; possible D gene TRBD2, 5 bases. Trimming removed 1 base at V and 2 bases at J, with 12 bases between. Germline assignment: CDR1 MNHNS and CDR2 SASEGT. The CDR3 is 16 residues long. CDR3 protein: CASSEVVALTYNEQFF. In DNA form, the CDR3 reads TGTGCCAGCAGTGAAGTAGTAGCGCTGACCTACAATGAGCAGTTCTTC.

V and J are TRBV6-6 and TRBJ2-5, with D unclear. V lost 6 bases to trimming and J lost 3 bases, with 11 bases between them. Germline V gives CDR1 MNHNY, CDR2 SVGAGI (reference sequence). This CDR3 is built from 13 residues. The DNA of the CDR3 is TGTGCCAGCAGCAGACGTTTTGAAGAGACCCAGTACTTC. It codes for CASSRRFEETQYF.

The chain has TRBV2 and TRBJ2-2; D call uncertain. The CDR3 spans 14 residues. V lost 6 bases, J lost 4 bases, and 12 bases lay in between. Germline V CDR1 and CDR2: SNHLY, FYNNEI. The CDR3 loop reads CASSPSVSTGELFF. The CDR3 DNA reads TGTGCCAGCAGCCCCTCGGTTAGCACCGGGGAGCTGTTTTTT. Complete variable domain (other parts from reference TRBV2 and TRBJ2-2): EPEVTQTPSHQVTQMGQEVILRCVPISNHLYFYWYRQILGQKVEFLVSFYNNEISEKSEIFDDQFSVERPDGSNFTLKIRSTKLEDSAMYFCASSPSVSTGELFFGEGSRLTVL.